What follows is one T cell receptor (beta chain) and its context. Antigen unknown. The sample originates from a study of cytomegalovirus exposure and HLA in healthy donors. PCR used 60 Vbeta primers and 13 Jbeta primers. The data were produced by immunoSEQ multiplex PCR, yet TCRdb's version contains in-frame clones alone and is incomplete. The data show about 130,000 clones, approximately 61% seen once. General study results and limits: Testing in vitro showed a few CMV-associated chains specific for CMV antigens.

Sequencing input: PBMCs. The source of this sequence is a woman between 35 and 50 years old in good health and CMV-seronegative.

The CDR3 coding sequence is TGCGCCAGCAGCAACCTACTACAGGGTACCGGGGAGCTGTTTTTT. It is translated as CASSNLLQGTGELFF. This chain links TRBV5-1 with TRBJ2-2; maybe TRBD1 (6 bases). The V end was cut by 4 bases, the J end by 5 bases, with 15 bases between. Germline CDR1 reads SGHRS; CDR2 reads YFSETQ. The CDR3 is 15 amino acids.